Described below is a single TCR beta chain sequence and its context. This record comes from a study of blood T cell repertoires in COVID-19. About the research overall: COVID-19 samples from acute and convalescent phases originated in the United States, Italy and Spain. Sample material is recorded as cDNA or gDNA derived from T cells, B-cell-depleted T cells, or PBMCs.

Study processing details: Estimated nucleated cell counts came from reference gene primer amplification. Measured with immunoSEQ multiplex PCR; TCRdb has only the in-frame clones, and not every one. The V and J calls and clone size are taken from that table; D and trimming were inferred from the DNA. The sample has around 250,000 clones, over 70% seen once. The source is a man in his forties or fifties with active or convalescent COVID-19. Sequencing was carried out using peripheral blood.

Here the CDR3 DNA reads TGTGCCAGCAGCTTAGGGCCGACAGGGACGGGTGAGCAGTTCTTC. Its protein is CASSLGPTGTGEQFF. The rearrangement uses TRBV7-9 and TRBJ2-1; 7 nucleotides line up with TRBD1. From germline, CDR1 is SEHNR and CDR2 FQNEAQ (reference sequence). This CDR3 region has 15 residues. V was pared by 1 base and J by 9 bases, with 9 bases of the junction left unmatched.